This is a list of T cell receptor beta chains from one sample in a study of T cell responses to AZD1222 COVID-19 vaccine. Data came from immunoSEQ multiplex PCR; TCRdb stores just in-frame clones and leaves some out. The repertoire has roughly 200,000 clones, 90% to 95% of them found once; the top ten carry approximately 1.6%. The sequences come from peripheral blood, collected 28 days after the second AZD1222 dose. The receptor source for this set is an adult who received the AZD1222 COVID-19 vaccine. Each CDR3 is given with its conserved first and last residue. A D gene is named only where the DNA matches it firmly. Expanded clones are given a class, and other clones once, few, many or no size at all.

size | J | V | D | CDR3 | DNA
- | TRBJ1-1 | TRBV29-1 | - | CSVIGSRGAEAFF | TGCAGCGTAATCGGGAGCCGGGGGGCTGAAGCTTTCTTT
- | TRBJ1-1 | TRBV14 | TRBD1 | CASSHGTGHTEAFF | TGTGCCAGCAGTCACGGGACAGGGCACACTGAAGCTTTCTTT
- | TRBJ2-7 | TRBV11-2 | TRBD2 | CASSFAGGRKYEQYF | TGTGCCAGCAGCTTCGCGGGGGGGCGCAAGTACGAGCAGTACTTC
- | TRBJ2-1 | TRBV5-4 | TRBD2 | CASSHLTLAGNEQFF | TGTGCCAGCAGCCATCTGACACTAGCGGGAAATGAGCAGTTCTTC
once | TRBJ2-2 | TRBV3-1/TRBV3-2 | TRBD1 | CASSSTGGLTGELFF | TGTGCCAGCAGTTCTACAGGGGGCTTGACCGGGGAGCTGTTTTTT
- | TRBJ2-2 | TRBV5-1 | TRBD1 | CASSIGQAGELFF | TGCGCCAGCAGCATCGGACAGGCCGGGGAGCTGTTTTTT
- | TRBJ2-3 | TRBV7-9 | - | CASSNRGSTDTQYF | TGTGCCAGCAGCAATCGGGGAAGCACAGATACGCAGTATTTT
- | TRBJ1-2 | TRBV27 | - | CASSSDWSHTGYTF | TGTGCCAGCAGTTCCGATTGGTCTCACACCGGCTACACCTTC
- | TRBJ2-3 | TRBV24-1 | TRBD2 | CATSDPTSGGVKDTQYF | TGTGCCACCAGTGATCCCACTAGCGGGGGGGTGAAAGATACGCAGTATTTT
- | TRBJ2-1 | TRBV5-4 | TRBD2 | CASSPTGTSGIISYNEQFF | TGTGCCAGCAGCCCCACCGGGACTAGCGGGATAATCTCCTACAATGAGCAGTTCTTC
- | TRBJ1-2 | TRBV5-1 | - | CASSLADSLAGYTF | TGCGCCAGCAGCTTGGCGGACAGCCTCGCGGGCTACACCTTC
- | TRBJ1-5 | TRBV19 | - | CASTDGSNQPQHF | TGTGCCAGCACAGACGGTAGCAATCAGCCCCAGCATTTT
- | TRBJ2-5 | TRBV5-8 | - | CASSLELLETQYF | TGTGCCAGCAGCTTGGAGTTATTAGAGACCCAGTACTTC
once | TRBJ2-7 | TRBV2 | - | CASTPRVKFYEQYF | TGTGCCAGCACCCCCCGGGTTAAGTTCTACGAGCAGTACTTC
- | TRBJ2-6 | TRBV21-1 | - | CASSKGNGGHLLRSGANVLTF | TGTGCCAGCAGCAAAGGCAACGGCGGCCACCTCCTCCGGTCTGGGGCCAACGTCCTGACTTTC
- | TRBJ1-1 | TRBV3-1/TRBV3-2 | - | CASSQERGAHEAFF | TGTGCCAGCAGCCAAGAGAGAGGGGCCCATGAAGCTTTCTTT
- | TRBJ1-1 | TRBV12-3/TRBV12-4 | - | CASSLGGNTEAFF | TGTGCCAGCAGTTTAGGGGGGAACACTGAAGCTTTCTTT
- | TRBJ1-1 | TRBV9 | - | CASSATGRPRLFF | TGTGCCAGCAGCGCCACAGGTCGCCCACGGCTTTTCTTT
- | TRBJ2-4 | TRBV11-2 | - | CASSLVAGRDDIQYF | TGTGCCAGCAGCTTAGTGGCGGGACGGGATGACATTCAGTACTTC
once | TRBJ2-7 | TRBV3-1/TRBV3-2 | - | CASSYGSGYEQYF | TGTGCCAGCAGCTACGGGTCGGGCTACGAGCAGTACTTC
- | TRBJ1-2 | TRBV7-2 | - | CASSRQENYGYTF | TGTGCCAGCAGCCGCCAAGAAAACTATGGCTACACCTTC
- | TRBJ1-5 | TRBV7-8 | - | CASSLVLSSNQPQHF | TGTGCCAGCAGCTTAGTGTTGTCTAGCAATCAGCCCCAGCATTTT
- | TRBJ1-1 | TRBV13 | - | CASSGLGSMNTEAFF | TGTGCCAGCAGCGGGCTCGGAAGCATGAACACTGAAGCTTTCTTT
- | TRBJ1-1 | TRBV7-9 | - | CASSILVNTEAFF | TGTGCCAGCAGCATCCTAGTAAACACTGAAGCTTTCTTT
- | TRBJ1-1 | TRBV4-1 | - | CASSQHLRSRAGEAFF | TGCGCCAGCAGCCAACACCTCAGATCTCGGGCCGGAGAAGCTTTCTTT
- | TRBJ2-7 | TRBV19 | - | CASSIADSYEQYF | TGTGCCAGTAGTATTGCGGACTCCTACGAGCAGTACTTC
- | TRBJ2-7 | TRBV11-2 | TRBD2 | CASSLGTSGGKYF | TGTGCCAGCAGCTTGGGGACTAGCGGGGGAAAGTACTTC
- | TRBJ2-3 | TRBV6-4 | TRBD2 | CASSASGTDTQYF | TGTGCCAGCAGTGCTAGCGGCACAGATACACAGTATTTT
- | TRBJ2-7 | TRBV21-1 | - | CASSKIWTPYEQYF | TGTGCCAGCAGCAAAATCTGGACACCCTACGAGCAGTACTTC
- | TRBJ1-3 | TRBV2 | TRBD1 | CASSGQGYSGNTIYF | TGTGCCAGCTCCGGACAGGGTTACTCTGGAAACACCATATATTTT
- | TRBJ2-3 | TRBV5-1 | TRBD2 | CASSPLAGADTQYF | TGCGCCAGCAGCCCCCTAGCGGGAGCAGATACGCAGTATTTT
- | TRBJ2-1 | TRBV30 | TRBD2 | CAWTSGSYNEQFF | TGTGCCTGGACTAGCGGGAGCTACAATGAGCAGTTCTTC
- | TRBJ2-7 | TRBV13 | - | CASSKGYEQYF | TGTGCCAGCAGCAAGGGGTACGAGCAGTACTTC
- | TRBJ2-2 | TRBV30 | TRBD1 | CAWSKQGARTGELFF | TGTGCCTGGAGTAAACAGGGGGCGCGGACCGGGGAGCTGTTTTTT
- | TRBJ1-2 | TRBV28 | - | CASSPQGGRYTF | TGTGCCAGCAGTCCACAGGGCGGTCGCTACACCTTC
- | TRBJ2-1 | TRBV4-2 | TRBD2 | CASSHKRGLAGGPLSYNEQFF | TGTGCCAGCAGCCATAAGAGGGGACTAGCGGGGGGGCCGTTATCCTACAATGAGCAGTTCTTC
- | TRBJ1-2 | TRBV9 | - | CASSVGSGGYTF | TGTGCCAGCAGCGTAGGGAGCGGAGGCTACACCTTC
- | TRBJ1-6 | TRBV13 | - | CASSSRDGHSYNSPLHF | TGTGCCAGCAGCTCCCGGGACGGCCACTCCTATAATTCACCCCTCCACTTT
- | TRBJ1-1 | TRBV5-8 | TRBD1 | CASSLEGARDTEAFF | TGTGCCAGCAGCTTAGAGGGGGCGCGGGACACTGAAGCTTTCTTT
- | TRBJ2-7 | TRBV28 | - | CASSPRPRQAEQYF | TGTGCCAGCAGTCCCCGGCCCCGACAGGCCGAGCAGTACTTC
- | TRBJ2-1 | TRBV24-1 | TRBD2 | CATSDWARGGEQFF | TGTGCCACCAGTGATTGGGCCCGGGGGGGTGAGCAGTTCTTC